At least ten counts were recorded for the clone carrying this T cell receptor beta chain. Antigen unknown. Unmatched junction bases numbered 4, after V lost 3 bases and J lost 0 bases. In germline, CDR1 is SGHTA, CDR2 FQGNSA. This CDR3 has 16 residues. This specimen belongs to a study of T-cell reconstitution after alpha-beta-depleted transplantation in children. Overall study results and limits: The main origin of T-cell counts and diversity one year after transplant was newly produced T cells. It was reported that alpha-beta T cells came from several hundred expanded graft clones (about two months after transplant).

The TCRbeta library incorporated unique molecular identifiers. TCRdb reanalysed the PCR reads using MiXCR and keeps one entry per CDR3 protein. Of hundreds of thousands of distinct CDR3 sequences listed, 10% to 15% are singletons. The receptor was isolated from a male patient younger than 18 who had a stem cell transplant for acute myeloid leukemia, so the T cells may come from the graft donor. The V gene is TRBV7-2, the J gene TRBJ2-7; the match to TRBD2 covers 11 bases. Sequenced here: PBMCs, mostly from graft donor cells, sampled 360 days after TCRalphabeta/CD19-depleted stem cell transplant. The CDR3 sequence: CASSFTSGSPSYEQYF. The CDR3 region has the DNA TGTGCCAGCAGCTTTACTAGCGGGAGTCCCTCCTACGAGCAGTACTTC.